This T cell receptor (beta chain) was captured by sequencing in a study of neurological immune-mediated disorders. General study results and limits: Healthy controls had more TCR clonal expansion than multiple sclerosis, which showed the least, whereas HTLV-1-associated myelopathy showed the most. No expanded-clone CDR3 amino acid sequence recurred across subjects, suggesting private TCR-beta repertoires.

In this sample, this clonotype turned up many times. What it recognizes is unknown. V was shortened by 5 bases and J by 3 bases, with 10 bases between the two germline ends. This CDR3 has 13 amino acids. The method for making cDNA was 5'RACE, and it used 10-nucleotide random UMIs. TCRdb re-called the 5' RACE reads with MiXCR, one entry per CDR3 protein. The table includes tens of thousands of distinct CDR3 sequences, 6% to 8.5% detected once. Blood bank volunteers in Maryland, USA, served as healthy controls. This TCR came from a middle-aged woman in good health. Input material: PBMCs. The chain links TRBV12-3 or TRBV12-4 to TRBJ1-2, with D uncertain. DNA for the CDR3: TGTGCCAGCAGTGTCACCAGAGACTATGGCTACACCTTC. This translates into CASSVTRDYGYTF.